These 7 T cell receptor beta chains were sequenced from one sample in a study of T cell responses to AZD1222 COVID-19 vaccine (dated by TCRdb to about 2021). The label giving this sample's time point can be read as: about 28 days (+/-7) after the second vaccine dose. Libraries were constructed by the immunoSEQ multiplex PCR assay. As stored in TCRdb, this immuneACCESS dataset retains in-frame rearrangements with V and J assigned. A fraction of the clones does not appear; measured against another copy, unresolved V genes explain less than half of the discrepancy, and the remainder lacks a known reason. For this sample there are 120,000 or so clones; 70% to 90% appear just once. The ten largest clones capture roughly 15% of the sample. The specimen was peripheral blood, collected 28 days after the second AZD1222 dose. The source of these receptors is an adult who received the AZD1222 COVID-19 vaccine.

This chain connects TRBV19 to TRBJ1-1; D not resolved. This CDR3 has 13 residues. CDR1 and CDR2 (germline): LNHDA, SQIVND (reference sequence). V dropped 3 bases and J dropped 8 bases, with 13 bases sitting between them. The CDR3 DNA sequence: TGTGCCAGTAGTATTCGAGGCAACCCCGAAGCTTTCTTT. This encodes CASSIRGNPEAFF.

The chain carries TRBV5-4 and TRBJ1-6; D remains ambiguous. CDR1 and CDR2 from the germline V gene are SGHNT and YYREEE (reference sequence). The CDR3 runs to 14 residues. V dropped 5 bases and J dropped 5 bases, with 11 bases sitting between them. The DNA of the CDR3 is TGTGCCAGCAGTTCACAGTTTGATAATTCACCCCTCCACTTT. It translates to CASSSQFDNSPLHF.

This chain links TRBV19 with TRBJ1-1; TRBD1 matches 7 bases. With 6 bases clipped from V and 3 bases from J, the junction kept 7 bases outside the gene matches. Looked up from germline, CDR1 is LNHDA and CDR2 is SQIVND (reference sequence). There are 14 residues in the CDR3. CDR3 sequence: CASRGDSFYTEAFF. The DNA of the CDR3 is TGTGCCAGTAGGGGGGACAGCTTTTACACTGAAGCTTTCTTT.

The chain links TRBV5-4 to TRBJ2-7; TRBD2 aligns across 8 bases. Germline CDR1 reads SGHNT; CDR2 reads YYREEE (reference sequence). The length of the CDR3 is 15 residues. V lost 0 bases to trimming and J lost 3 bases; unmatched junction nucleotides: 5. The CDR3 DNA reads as TGTGCCAGCAGCTTGGCCGGTCTAGCGGGCTACGAGCAGTACTTC. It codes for CASSLAGLAGYEQYF.

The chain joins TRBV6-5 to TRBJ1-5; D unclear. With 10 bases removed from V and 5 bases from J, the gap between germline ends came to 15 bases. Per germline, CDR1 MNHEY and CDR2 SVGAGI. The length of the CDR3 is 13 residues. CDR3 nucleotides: TGTGCCACCAGGAGGGCCGAAGATCAGCCCCAGCATTTT. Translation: CATRRAEDQPQHF.

In DNA form, the CDR3 reads TGTGCCAGCCGAGACAGGGTCTACACTGAAGCTTTCTTT. Its translation is CASRDRVYTEAFF. The V and J genes are TRBV2 and TRBJ1-1; 7 nucleotides agree with TRBD1. V lost 8 bases to trimming and J lost 3 bases; unmatched junction nucleotides: 6. This CDR3 contains 13 residues. The V gene's germline CDR1 is SNHLY and CDR2 FYNNEI.

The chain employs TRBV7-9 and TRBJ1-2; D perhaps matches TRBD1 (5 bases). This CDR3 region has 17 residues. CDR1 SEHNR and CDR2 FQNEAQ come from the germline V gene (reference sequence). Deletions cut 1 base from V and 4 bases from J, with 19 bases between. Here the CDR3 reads CASSLVPGRDGGYGYTF. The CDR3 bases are TGTGCCAGCAGCTTAGTTCCGGGGAGGGACGGGGGCTATGGCTACACCTTC.